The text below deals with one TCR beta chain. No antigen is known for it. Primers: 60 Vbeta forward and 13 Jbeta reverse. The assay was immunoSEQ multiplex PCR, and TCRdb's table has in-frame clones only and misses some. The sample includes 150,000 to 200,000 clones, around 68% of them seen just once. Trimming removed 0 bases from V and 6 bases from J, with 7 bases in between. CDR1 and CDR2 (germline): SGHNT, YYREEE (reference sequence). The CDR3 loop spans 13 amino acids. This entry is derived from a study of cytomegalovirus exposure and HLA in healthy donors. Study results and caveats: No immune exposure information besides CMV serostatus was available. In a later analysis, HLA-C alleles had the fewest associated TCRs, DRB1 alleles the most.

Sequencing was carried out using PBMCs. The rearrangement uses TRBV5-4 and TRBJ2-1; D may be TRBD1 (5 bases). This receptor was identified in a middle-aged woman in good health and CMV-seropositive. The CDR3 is CASSLAGSNEQFF. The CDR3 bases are TGTGCCAGCAGCTTGGCAGGGTCCAATGAGCAGTTCTTC. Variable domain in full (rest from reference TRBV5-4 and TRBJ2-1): ETGVTQSPTHLIKTRGQQVTLRCSSQSGHNTVSWYQQALGQGPQFIFQYYREEENGRGNFPPRFSGLQFPNYSSELNVNALELDDSALYLCASSLAGSNEQFFGPGTRLTVL.